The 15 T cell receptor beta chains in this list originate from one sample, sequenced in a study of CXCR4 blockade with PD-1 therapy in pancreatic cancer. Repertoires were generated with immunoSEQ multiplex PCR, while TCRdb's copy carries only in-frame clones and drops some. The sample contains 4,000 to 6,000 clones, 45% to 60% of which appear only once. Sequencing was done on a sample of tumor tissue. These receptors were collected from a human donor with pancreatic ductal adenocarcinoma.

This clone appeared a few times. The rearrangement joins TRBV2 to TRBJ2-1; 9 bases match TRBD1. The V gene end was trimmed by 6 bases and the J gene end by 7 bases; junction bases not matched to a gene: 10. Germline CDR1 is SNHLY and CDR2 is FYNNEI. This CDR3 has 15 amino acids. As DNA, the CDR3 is TGTGCCAGCAGCCCGAGGGGCGGGACAGGGAATGAGCAGTTCTTC. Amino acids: CASSPRGGTGNEQFF.

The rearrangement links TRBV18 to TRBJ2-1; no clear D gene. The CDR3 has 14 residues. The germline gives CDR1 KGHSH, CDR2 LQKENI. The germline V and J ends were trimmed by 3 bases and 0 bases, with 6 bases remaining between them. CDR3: CASSPEISYNEQFF. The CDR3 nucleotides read TGTGCCAGCTCACCGGAAATCTCCTACAATGAGCAGTTCTTC.

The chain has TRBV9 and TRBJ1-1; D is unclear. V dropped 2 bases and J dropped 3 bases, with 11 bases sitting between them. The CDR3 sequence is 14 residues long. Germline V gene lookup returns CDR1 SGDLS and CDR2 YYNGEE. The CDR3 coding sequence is TGTGCCAGCAGCGTCGCACAGACCTACACTGAAGCTTTCTTT. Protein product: CASSVAQTYTEAFF.

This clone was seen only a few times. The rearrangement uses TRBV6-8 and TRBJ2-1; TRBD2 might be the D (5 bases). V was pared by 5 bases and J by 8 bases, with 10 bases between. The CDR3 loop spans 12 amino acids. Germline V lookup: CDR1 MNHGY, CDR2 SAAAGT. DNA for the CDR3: TGTGCCAGCAGTGGGAGTTTGGATGAGCAGTTCTTC. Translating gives CASSGSLDEQFF.

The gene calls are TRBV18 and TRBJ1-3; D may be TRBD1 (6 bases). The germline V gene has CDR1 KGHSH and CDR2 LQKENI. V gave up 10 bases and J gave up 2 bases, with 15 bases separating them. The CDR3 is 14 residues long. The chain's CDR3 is CATLVTGAGNTIYF. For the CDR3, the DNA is TGTGCCACACTGGTGACAGGCGCTGGAAACACCATATATTTT.

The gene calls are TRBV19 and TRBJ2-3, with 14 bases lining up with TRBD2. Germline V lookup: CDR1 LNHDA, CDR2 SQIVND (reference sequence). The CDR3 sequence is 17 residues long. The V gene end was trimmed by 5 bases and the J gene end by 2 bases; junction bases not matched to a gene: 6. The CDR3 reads CASSPGTSGRLTDTQYF. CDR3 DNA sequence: TGTGCCAGTAGTCCGGGGACTAGCGGGAGACTCACAGATACGCAGTATTTT.

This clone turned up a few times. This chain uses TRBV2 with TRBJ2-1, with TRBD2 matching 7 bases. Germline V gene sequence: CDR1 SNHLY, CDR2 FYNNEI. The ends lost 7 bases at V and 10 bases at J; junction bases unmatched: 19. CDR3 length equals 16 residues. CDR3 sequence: CASKERSGNSFEEQFF. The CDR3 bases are TGTGCCAGCAAGGAAAGGAGCGGGAACTCGTTCGAGGAGCAGTTCTTC.

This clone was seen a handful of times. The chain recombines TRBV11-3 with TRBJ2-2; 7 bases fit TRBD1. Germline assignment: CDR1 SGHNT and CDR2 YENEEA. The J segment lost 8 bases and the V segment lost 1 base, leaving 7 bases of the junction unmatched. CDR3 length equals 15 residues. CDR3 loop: CASSLVTGAVGELFF. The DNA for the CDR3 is TGTGCCAGCAGCTTAGTTACAGGGGCGGTTGGGGAGCTGTTTTTT.

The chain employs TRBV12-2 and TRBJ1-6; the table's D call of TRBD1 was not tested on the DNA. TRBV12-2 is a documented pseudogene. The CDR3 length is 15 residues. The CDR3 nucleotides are TGTGCAAGTCGCGGACACCGGGCCGAGGATTCACCCCTCCACTTT. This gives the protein CASRGHRAEDSPLHF.

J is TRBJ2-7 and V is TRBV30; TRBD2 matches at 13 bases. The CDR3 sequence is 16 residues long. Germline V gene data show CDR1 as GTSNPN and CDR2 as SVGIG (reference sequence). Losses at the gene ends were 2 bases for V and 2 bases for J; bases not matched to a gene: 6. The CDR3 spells CAWSTSGRVGAYEQYF. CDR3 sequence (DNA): TGTGCCTGGAGTACTAGCGGGAGGGTTGGTGCCTACGAGCAGTACTTC.

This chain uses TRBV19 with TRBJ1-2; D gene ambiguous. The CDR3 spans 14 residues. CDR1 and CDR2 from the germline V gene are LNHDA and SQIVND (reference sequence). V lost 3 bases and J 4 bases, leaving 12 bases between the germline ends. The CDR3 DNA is TGTGCCAGTAGTATTAATGGGTTACTCTATGGCTACACCTTC. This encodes CASSINGLLYGYTF.

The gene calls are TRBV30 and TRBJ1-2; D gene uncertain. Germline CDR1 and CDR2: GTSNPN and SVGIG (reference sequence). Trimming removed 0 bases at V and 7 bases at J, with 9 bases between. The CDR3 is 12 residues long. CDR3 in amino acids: CAWSVLGGGYTF. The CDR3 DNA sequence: TGTGCCTGGAGTGTCCTTGGAGGTGGCTACACCTTC.

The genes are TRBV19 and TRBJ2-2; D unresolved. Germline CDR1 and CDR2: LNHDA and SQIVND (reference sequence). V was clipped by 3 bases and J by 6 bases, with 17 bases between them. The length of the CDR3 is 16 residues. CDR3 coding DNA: TGTGCCAGTAGTATCCCGGCAAGTACATACCCCGGGGAGCTGTTTTTT. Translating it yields CASSIPASTYPGELFF.

The CDR3 sequence: CASGIEGATEAFF. CDR3 nucleotide sequence: TGTGCTAGTGGAATAGAGGGGGCTACTGAAGCTTTCTTT. V and J are TRBV12-5 and TRBJ1-1; 7 bases are a match to TRBD1. The J segment lost 5 bases and the V segment lost 6 bases, leaving 6 bases of the junction unmatched. CDR3 length equals 13 residues. Germline-derived CDR1 and CDR2 are LGHNT and FRNRAP. The variable domain in full, with the rest retrieved from reference TRBV12-5 and TRBJ1-1, is DARVTQTPRHKVTEMGQEVTMRCQPILGHNTVFWYRQTMMQGLELLAYFRNRAPLDDSGMPKDRFSAEMPDATLATLKIQPSEPRDSAVYFCASGIEGATEAFFGQGTRLTVV.

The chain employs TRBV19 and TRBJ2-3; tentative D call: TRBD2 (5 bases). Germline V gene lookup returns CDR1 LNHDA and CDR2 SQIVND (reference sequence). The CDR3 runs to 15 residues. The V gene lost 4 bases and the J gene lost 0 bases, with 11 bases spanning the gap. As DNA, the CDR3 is TGTGCCAGTAGTAGTGCGGACTCTAGCACAGATACGCAGTATTTT. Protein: CASSSADSSTDTQYF.